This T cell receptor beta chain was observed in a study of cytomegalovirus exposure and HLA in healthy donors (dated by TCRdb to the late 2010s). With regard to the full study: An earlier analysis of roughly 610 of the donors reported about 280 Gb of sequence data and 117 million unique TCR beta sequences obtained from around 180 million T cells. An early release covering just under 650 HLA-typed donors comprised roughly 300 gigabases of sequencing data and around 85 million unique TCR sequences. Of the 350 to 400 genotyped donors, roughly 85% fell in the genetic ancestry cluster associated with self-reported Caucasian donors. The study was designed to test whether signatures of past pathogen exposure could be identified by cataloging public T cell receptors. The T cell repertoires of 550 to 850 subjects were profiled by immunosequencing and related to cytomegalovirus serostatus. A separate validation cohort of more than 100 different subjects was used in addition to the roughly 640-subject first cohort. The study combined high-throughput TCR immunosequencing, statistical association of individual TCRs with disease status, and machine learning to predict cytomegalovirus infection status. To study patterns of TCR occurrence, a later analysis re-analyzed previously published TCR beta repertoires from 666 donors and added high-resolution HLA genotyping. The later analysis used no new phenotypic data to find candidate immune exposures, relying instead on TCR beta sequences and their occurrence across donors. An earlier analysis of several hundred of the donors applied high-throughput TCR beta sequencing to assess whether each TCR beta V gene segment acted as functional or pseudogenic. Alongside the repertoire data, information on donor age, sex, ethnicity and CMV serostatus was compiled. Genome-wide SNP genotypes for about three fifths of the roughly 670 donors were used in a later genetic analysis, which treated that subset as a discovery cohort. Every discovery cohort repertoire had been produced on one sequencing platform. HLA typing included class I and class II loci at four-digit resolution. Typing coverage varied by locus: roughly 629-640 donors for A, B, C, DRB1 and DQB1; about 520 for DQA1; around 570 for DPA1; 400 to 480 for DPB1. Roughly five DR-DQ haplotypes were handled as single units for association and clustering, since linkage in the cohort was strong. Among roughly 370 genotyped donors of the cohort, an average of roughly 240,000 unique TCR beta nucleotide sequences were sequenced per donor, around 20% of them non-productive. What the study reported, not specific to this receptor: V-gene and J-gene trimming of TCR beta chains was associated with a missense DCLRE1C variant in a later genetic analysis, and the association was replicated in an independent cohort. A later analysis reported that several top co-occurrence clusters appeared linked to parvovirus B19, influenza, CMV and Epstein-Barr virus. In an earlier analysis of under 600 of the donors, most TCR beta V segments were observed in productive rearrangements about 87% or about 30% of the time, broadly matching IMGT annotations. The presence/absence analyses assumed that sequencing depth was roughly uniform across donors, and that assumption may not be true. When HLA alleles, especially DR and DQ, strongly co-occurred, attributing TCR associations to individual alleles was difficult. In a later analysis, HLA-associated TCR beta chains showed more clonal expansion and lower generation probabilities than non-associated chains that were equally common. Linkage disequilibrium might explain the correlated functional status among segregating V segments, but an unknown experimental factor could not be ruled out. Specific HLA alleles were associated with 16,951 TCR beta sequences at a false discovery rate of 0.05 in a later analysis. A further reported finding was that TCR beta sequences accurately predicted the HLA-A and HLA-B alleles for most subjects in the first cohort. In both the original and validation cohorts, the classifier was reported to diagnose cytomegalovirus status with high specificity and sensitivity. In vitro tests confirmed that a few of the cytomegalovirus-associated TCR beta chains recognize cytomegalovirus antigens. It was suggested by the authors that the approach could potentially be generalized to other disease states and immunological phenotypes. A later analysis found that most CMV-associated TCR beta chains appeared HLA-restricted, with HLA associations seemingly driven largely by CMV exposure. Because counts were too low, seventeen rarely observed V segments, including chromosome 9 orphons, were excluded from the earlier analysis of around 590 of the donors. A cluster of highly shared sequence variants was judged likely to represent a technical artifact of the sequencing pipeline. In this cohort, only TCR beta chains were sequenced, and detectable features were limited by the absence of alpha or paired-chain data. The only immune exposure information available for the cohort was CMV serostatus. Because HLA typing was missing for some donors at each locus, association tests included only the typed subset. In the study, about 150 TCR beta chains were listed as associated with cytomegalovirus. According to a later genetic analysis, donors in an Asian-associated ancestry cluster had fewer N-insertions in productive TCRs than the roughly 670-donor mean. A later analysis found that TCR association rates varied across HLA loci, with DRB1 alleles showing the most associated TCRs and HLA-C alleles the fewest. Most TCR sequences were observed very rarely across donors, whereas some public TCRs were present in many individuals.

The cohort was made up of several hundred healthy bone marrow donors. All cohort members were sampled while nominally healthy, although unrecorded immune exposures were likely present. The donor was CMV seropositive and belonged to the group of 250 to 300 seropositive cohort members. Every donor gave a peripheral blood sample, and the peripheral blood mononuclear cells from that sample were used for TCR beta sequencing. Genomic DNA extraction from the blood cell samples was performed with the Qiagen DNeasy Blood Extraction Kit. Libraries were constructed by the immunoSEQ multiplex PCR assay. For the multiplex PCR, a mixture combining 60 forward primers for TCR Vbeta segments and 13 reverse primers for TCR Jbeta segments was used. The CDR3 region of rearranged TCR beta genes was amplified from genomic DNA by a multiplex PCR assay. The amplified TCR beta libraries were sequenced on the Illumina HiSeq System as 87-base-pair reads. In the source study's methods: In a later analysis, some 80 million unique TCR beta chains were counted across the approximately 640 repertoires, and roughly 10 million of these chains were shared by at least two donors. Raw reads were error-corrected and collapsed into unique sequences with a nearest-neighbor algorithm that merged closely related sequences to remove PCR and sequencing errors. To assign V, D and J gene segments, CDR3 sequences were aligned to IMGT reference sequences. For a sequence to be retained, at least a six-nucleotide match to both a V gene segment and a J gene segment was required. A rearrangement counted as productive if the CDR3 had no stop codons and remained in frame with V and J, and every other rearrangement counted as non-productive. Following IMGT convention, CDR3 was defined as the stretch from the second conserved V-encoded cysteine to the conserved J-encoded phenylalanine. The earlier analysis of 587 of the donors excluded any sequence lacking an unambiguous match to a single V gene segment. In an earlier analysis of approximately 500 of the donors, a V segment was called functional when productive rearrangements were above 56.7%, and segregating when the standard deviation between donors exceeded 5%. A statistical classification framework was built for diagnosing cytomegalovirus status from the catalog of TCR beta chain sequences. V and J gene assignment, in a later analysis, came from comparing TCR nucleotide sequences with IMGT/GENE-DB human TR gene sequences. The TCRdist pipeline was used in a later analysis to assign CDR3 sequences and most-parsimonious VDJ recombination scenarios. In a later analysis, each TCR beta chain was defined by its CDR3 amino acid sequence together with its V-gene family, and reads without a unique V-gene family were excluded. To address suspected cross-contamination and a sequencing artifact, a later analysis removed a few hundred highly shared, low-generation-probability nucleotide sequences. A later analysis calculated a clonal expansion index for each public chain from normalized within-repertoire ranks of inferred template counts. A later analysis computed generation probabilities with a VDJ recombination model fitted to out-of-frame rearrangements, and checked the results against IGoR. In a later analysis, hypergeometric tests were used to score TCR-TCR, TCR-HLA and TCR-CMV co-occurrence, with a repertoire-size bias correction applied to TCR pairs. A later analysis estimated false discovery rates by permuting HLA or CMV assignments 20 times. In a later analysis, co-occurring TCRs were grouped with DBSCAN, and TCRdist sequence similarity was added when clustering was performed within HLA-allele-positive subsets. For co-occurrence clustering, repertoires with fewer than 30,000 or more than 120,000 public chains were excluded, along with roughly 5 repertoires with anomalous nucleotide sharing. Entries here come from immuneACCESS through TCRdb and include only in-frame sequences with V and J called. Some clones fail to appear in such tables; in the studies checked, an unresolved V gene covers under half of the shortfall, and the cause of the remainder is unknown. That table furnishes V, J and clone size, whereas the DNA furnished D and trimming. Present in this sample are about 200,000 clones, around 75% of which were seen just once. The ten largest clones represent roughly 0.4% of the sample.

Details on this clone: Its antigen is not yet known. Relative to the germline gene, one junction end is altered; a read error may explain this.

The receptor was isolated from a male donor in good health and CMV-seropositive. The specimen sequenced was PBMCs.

The CDR3 has the sequence CSSSLIGGEAWVEQYF. The bases read TGTTCCAGCAGCTTAATAGGGGGGGAGGCCTGGGTCGAGCAGTACTTC. The V gene is TRBV7-3 and the J gene is TRBJ2-7; TRBD2 might be the D gene, on 7 matching bases. CDR1 and CDR2 (SGHTA, FQGTGA) derive from the germline V gene. The CDR3 contains 16 residues, cysteine and phenylalanine counted. CDR3 DNA is the only sequence kept; it has 48 bases, read in frame from the first base.